The rows below give T cell receptor beta chains drawn from one sample of a study of T-cell memory formation after mild COVID-19. In TCRdb, the 5' RACE reads were re-called with MiXCR into one record per CDR3 protein. The repertoire consists of 350,000 to 450,000 distinct CDR3 sequences, with around 20% occurring once and the leading ten covering around 8%. Material: PBMCs or a T cell subset sorted from them (not recorded which). Source of these receptors: an adult woman who had mild COVID-19 (a few samples of this study predate the infection). Cell type and time point are not known. The CDR3 runs from the conserved cysteine through the conserved F or W. The order of the fields is V gene, J gene, clone size, D gene, CDR3 DNA, CDR3 protein. The D gene is left open where the match is weak. The size field is filled for only some rows; it gives once, few, many or a size class.

v_call: TRBV6-4
j_call: TRBJ2-7
clone_size: few
d_call: TRBD2
cdr3_nt: TGTGCCAGCAGTCCAGCTAGCGGGAACCCCTCCTACGAGCAGTACTTC
cdr3_aa: CASSPASGNPSYEQYF

v_call: TRBV19
j_call: TRBJ2-1
clone_size: few
d_call: TRBD2
cdr3_nt: TGTGCCAGTAGTATGCGGGGAGGGCCTGAAGAGCAGTTCTTC
cdr3_aa: CASSMRGGPEEQFF

v_call: TRBV7-3
j_call: TRBJ2-1
clone_size: few
d_call: TRBD2
cdr3_nt: TGTGCCAGCAGCTTCGGGACTAGCGTATACAATGAGCAGTTCTTC
cdr3_aa: CASSFGTSVYNEQFF

v_call: TRBV5-5
j_call: TRBJ1-2
clone_size: .
d_call: TRBD1
cdr3_nt: TGTGCCAGCAGCGAGACAGGGGTTCCCTATGGCTACACCTTC
cdr3_aa: CASSETGVPYGYTF

v_call: TRBV24-1
j_call: TRBJ2-7
clone_size: .
d_call: TRBD1
cdr3_nt: TGTGCCACCAGACGGACAGGGGGCTACGAGCAGTACTTC
cdr3_aa: CATRRTGGYEQYF

v_call: TRBV7-3
j_call: TRBJ2-7
clone_size: .
d_call: TRBD2
cdr3_nt: TGTGCCAGCAGCTTAACGGGACGGGAGGGCCACGAGCAGTACTTC
cdr3_aa: CASSLTGREGHEQYF

v_call: TRBV7-2
j_call: TRBJ2-5
clone_size: few
d_call: .
cdr3_nt: TGTGCCAGCAGCCCCAGACCCGGAGGACAAGAGACCCAGTACTTC
cdr3_aa: CASSPRPGGQETQYF

v_call: TRBV5-6
j_call: TRBJ1-1
clone_size: few
d_call: .
cdr3_nt: TGTGCCAGCAGCTTGGGCTTCGTGACTTTCTTT
cdr3_aa: CASSLGFVTFF

v_call: TRBV6-2/TRBV6-3
j_call: TRBJ2-5
clone_size: .
d_call: .
cdr3_nt: TGTGCCAGCAGATTCACAGGGTTGGGAGAGACCCAGTACTTC
cdr3_aa: CASRFTGLGETQYF

v_call: TRBV7-3
j_call: TRBJ2-5
clone_size: few
d_call: .
cdr3_nt: TGTGCCAGCAGCTTAAGAGGATCGGAGACCCAGTACTTC
cdr3_aa: CASSLRGSETQYF

v_call: TRBV24-1
j_call: TRBJ2-3
clone_size: .
d_call: .
cdr3_nt: TGTGCCACCAGTCAAATAGAGGGCTCAGATACGCAGTATTTT
cdr3_aa: CATSQIEGSDTQYF

v_call: TRBV20-1
j_call: TRBJ2-7
clone_size: many
d_call: TRBD2
cdr3_nt: TGCAGTGCTAGAAGGGCGGGACTAGCGGGGGGCTATTCCTACGAGCAGTACTTC
cdr3_aa: CSARRAGLAGGYSYEQYF

v_call: TRBV20-1
j_call: TRBJ1-5
clone_size: .
d_call: .
cdr3_nt: TGCAGTGCTATGTCGGATAGCAATCAGCCCCAGCATTTT
cdr3_aa: CSAMSDSNQPQHF

v_call: TRBV5-6
j_call: TRBJ1-2
clone_size: many
d_call: .
cdr3_nt: TGTGCCAGCAGCTTGACGGGGAGTAACTATGGCTACACCTTC
cdr3_aa: CASSLTGSNYGYTF

v_call: TRBV20-1
j_call: TRBJ2-7
clone_size: .
d_call: TRBD2
cdr3_nt: TGCAGTGCTTTCCCTAGGGACGGGAGGACCTACGAGCAGTACTTC
cdr3_aa: CSAFPRDGRTYEQYF

v_call: TRBV12-3/TRBV12-4
j_call: TRBJ1-2
clone_size: few
d_call: .
cdr3_nt: TGTGCCAGCAGTTTCGGTCCCTACCCCGGCTACACCTTC
cdr3_aa: CASSFGPYPGYTF

v_call: TRBV7-2
j_call: TRBJ1-4
clone_size: .
d_call: .
cdr3_nt: TGTGCCAGCAGCCGACCGGGGGGGGCTGAAAAACTGTTTTTT
cdr3_aa: CASSRPGGAEKLFF

v_call: TRBV7-9
j_call: TRBJ2-1
clone_size: few
d_call: TRBD2
cdr3_nt: TGTGCCAGCAGCTTAGGGTTACTAGCGGGCATCAATGAGCAGTTCTTC
cdr3_aa: CASSLGLLAGINEQFF

v_call: TRBV12-3/TRBV12-4
j_call: TRBJ2-1
clone_size: .
d_call: .
cdr3_nt: TGTGCCAGCAGCATCGGGGGTCCCAATGAGCAGTTCTTC
cdr3_aa: CASSIGGPNEQFF

v_call: TRBV7-2
j_call: TRBJ2-7
clone_size: many
d_call: TRBD1
cdr3_nt: TGTGCCAGCAGCCCGGACAGGGTCTCCTACGAGCAGTACTTC
cdr3_aa: CASSPDRVSYEQYF

v_call: TRBV7-6
j_call: TRBJ1-6
clone_size: few
d_call: TRBD1
cdr3_nt: TGTGCCAGCAGCTTAATCGTTCTGGACAGGCCTAATTCACCCCTCCACTTT
cdr3_aa: CASSLIVLDRPNSPLHF

v_call: TRBV25-1
j_call: TRBJ1-1
clone_size: many
d_call: .
cdr3_nt: TGTGCCAGCAGCCAGACTAGAACTGAAGCTTTCTTT
cdr3_aa: CASSQTRTEAFF

v_call: TRBV10-3
j_call: TRBJ2-3
clone_size: .
d_call: .
cdr3_nt: TGTGCCATCAGCCGCGACGGAACAGATACGCAGTATTTT
cdr3_aa: CAISRDGTDTQYF

v_call: TRBV10-3
j_call: TRBJ2-1
clone_size: .
d_call: .
cdr3_nt: TGTGCCATCAGTGACTCCAATGAGCAGTTCTTC
cdr3_aa: CAISDSNEQFF

v_call: TRBV20-1
j_call: TRBJ1-2
clone_size: .
d_call: .
cdr3_nt: TGCAGTGCTAGGGTTCAGGAGAACTATGGCTACACCTTC
cdr3_aa: CSARVQENYGYTF

v_call: TRBV7-8
j_call: TRBJ2-3
clone_size: .
d_call: TRBD2
cdr3_nt: TGTGCCAGCAGCTTAGCCCTTTTGCTAGCGGGGAACACAGATACGCAGTATTTT
cdr3_aa: CASSLALLLAGNTDTQYF

v_call: TRBV7-2
j_call: TRBJ2-1
clone_size: .
d_call: .
cdr3_nt: TGTGCCAGCAGCTTAGGGGGGTTCTCCTACAATGAGCAGTTCTTC
cdr3_aa: CASSLGGFSYNEQFF

v_call: TRBV15
j_call: TRBJ1-2
clone_size: few
d_call: .
cdr3_nt: TGTGCCACCAGCAGCGGGACTAACTATGGCTACACCTTC
cdr3_aa: CATSSGTNYGYTF

v_call: TRBV10-3
j_call: TRBJ2-7
clone_size: .
d_call: .
cdr3_nt: TGTGCCATCAGCTCAGCCACAGGGTTGGGCGAGCAGTACTTC
cdr3_aa: CAISSATGLGEQYF

v_call: TRBV9
j_call: TRBJ2-2
clone_size: .
d_call: TRBD2
cdr3_nt: TGTGCCAGCAGTACTAGCGGGGGAGCTAGGACCGGGGAGCTGTTTTTT
cdr3_aa: CASSTSGGARTGELFF

v_call: TRBV20-1
j_call: TRBJ2-4
clone_size: .
d_call: .
cdr3_nt: TGCAGTGCTAGGAAGGGTGAGGACATTCAGTACTTC
cdr3_aa: CSARKGEDIQYF